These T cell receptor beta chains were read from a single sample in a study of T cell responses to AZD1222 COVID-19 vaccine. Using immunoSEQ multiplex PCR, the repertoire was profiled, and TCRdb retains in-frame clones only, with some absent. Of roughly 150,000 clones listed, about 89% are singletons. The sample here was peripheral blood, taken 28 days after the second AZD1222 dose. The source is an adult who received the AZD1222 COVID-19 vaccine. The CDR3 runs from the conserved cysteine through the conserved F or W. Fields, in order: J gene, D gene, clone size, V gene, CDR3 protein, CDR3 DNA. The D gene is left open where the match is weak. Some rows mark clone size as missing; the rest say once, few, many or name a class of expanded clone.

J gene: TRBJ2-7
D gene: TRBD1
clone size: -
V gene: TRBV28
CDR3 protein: CASSLDSSQGSSYEQYF
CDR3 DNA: TGTGCCAGCAGTTTAGATAGTTCACAGGGGTCCTCCTACGAGCAGTACTTC

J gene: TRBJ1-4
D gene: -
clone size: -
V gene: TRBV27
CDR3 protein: CASSINPWPNEKLFF
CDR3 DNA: TGTGCCAGCAGTATCAACCCGTGGCCCAATGAAAAACTGTTTTTT

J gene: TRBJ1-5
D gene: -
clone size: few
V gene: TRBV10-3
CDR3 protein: CAISPGRVLDQPQHF
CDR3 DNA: TGTGCCATCAGCCCCGGGAGGGTGCTTGATCAGCCCCAGCATTTT

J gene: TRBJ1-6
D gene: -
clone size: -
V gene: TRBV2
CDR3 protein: CASEDISNSPLHF
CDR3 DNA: TGTGCCAGCGAGGACATTTCTAATTCACCCCTCCACTTT

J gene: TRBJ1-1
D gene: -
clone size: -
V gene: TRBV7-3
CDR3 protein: CASSPTPMNTEAFF
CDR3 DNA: TGTGCCAGCAGCCCCACGCCCATGAACACTGAAGCTTTCTTT

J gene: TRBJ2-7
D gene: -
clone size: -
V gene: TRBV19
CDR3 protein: CASSSGLQRYEQYF
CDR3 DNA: TGTGCCAGTAGTTCGGGACTCCAAAGGTACGAGCAGTACTTC

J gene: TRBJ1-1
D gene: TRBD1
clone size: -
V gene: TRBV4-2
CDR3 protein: CASSGTGQGSTEAFF
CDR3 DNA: TGTGCCAGCAGCGGAACGGGACAGGGATCTACTGAAGCTTTCTTT

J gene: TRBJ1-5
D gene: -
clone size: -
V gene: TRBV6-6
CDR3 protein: CASNYAGPQPQHF
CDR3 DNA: TGTGCCAGCAATTATGCAGGGCCACAGCCCCAGCATTTT

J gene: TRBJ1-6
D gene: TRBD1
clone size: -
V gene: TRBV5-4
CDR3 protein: CASSPGGGSPLHF
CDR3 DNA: TGTGCCAGCAGCCCAGGGGGAGGTTCACCCCTCCACTTT

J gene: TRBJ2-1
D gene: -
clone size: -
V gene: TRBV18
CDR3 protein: CASSPRSSEYNEQFF
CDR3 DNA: TGTGCCAGCTCACCACGTTCTAGCGAGTACAATGAGCAGTTCTTC

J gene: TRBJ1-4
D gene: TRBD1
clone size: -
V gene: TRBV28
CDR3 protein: CASSPYWTGGAGGEKLFF
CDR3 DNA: TGTGCCAGCAGTCCGTACTGGACAGGGGGCGCCGGGGGAGAAAAACTGTTTTTT

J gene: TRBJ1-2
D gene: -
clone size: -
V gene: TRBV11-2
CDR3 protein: CASSQDRPLRGYTF
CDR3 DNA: TGTGCCAGCAGCCAGGACAGACCTCTTCGCGGCTACACCTTC

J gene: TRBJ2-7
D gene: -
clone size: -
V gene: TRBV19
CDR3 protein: CASSSTVWGYEQYF
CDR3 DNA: TGTGCCAGTAGTAGCACCGTATGGGGTTACGAGCAGTACTTC

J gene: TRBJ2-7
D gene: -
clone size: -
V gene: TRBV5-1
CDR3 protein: CASSSPEVARTPLTYEQYF
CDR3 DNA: TGCGCCAGCAGCTCCCCGGAGGTGGCGCGGACTCCCCTTACCTACGAGCAGTACTTC

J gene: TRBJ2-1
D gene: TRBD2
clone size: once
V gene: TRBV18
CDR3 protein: CASSGWREVNEQFF
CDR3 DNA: TGTGCCAGCTCGGGCTGGCGGGAGGTGAATGAGCAGTTCTTC

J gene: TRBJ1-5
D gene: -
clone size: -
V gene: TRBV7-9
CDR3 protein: CASSLADQPQHF
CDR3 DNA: TGTGCCAGCAGCTTAGCAGATCAGCCCCAGCATTTT

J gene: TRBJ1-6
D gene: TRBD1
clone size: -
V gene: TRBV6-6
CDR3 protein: CASSYSGQGPNSPLHF
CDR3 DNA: TGTGCCAGCAGTTACTCGGGACAGGGTCCTAATTCACCCCTCCACTTT

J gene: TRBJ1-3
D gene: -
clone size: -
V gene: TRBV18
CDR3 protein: CASARAPGTAENTGNTIYF
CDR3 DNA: TGTGCCAGTGCAAGAGCCCCCGGGACCGCTGAAAACACTGGAAACACCATATATTTT

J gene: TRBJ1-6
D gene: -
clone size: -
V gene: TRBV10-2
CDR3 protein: CASSDPLGRYNSPLHF
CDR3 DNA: TGCGCCAGCAGTGATCCCCTCGGGCGGTATAATTCACCCCTCCACTTT

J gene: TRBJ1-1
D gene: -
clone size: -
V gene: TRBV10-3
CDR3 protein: CAIRASTGVNTEAFF
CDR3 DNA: TGTGCCATCAGGGCTTCGACAGGAGTTAACACTGAAGCTTTCTTT

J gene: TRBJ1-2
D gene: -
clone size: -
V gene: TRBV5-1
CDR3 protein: CASSLALQTNYGYTF
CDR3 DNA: TGCGCCAGCAGCTTGGCGCTCCAGACTAACTATGGCTACACCTTC

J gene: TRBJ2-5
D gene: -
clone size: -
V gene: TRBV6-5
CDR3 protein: CASSPEVWTILQYF
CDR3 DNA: TGTGCCAGCAGCCCAGAGGTCTGGACTATCCTCCAGTACTTC

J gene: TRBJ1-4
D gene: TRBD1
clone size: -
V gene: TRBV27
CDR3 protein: CASSRGSGPPGEKLFF
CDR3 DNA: TGTGCCAGCAGCAGGGGGTCGGGGCCACCGGGTGAAAAACTGTTTTTT

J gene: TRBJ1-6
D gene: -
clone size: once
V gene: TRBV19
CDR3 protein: CASKDMFNSPLHF
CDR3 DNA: TGTGCCAGTAAAGATATGTTTAATTCACCCCTCCACTTT

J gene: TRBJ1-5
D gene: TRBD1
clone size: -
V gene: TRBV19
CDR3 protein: CASSTGTVGSNQPQHF
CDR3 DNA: TGTGCCAGTAGTACCGGGACAGTCGGAAGCAATCAGCCCCAGCATTTT

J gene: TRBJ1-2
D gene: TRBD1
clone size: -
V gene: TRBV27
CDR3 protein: CASRTGYGYTF
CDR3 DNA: TGTGCCAGCAGGACAGGGTATGGCTACACCTTC

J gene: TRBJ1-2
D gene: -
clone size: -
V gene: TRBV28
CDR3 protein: CASSLIRDVYGYTF
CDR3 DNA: TGTGCCAGCAGTTTAATCCGGGACGTCTATGGCTACACCTTC

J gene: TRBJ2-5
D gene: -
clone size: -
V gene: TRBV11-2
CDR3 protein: CASSQGAGLALSETQYF
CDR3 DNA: TGTGCCAGCAGCCAGGGGGCTGGACTAGCGCTATCCGAGACCCAGTACTTC

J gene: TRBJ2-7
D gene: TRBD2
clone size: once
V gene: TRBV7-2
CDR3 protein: CASSLGGTSGSYEQYF
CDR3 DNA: TGTGCCAGCAGCTTAGGGGGGACTAGCGGGAGTTACGAGCAGTACTTC

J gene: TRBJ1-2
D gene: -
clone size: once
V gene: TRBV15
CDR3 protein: CATSRDAEWDAYGYTF
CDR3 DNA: TGTGCCACCAGCAGAGATGCCGAATGGGATGCCTATGGCTACACCTTC

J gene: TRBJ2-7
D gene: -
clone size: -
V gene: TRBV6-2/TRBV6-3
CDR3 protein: CASSYTVADEQYF
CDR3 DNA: TGTGCCAGCAGTTACACTGTAGCGGACGAGCAGTACTTC

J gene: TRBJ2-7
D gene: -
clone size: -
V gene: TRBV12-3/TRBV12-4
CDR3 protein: CASSLGAAYEQYF
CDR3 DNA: TGTGCCAGCAGTTTAGGAGCGGCGTATGAGCAGTACTTC

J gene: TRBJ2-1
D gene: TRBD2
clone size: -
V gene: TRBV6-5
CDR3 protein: CASSYPAGGYNEQFF
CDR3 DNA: TGTGCCAGCAGTTACCCCGCGGGGGGCTACAATGAGCAGTTCTTC

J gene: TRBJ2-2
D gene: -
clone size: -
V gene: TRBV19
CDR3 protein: CASRTGHSTGELFF
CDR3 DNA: TGTGCCAGTAGAACAGGGCATTCCACCGGGGAGCTGTTTTTT

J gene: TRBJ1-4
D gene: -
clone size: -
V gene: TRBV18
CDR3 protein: CASSRDGGREKLFF
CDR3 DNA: TGTGCCAGCTCACGGGACGGGGGTCGTGAAAAACTGTTTTTT

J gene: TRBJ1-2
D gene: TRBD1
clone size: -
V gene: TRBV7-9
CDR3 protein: CASSSRTGGGGYTF
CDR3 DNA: TGTGCCAGCAGCTCCCGGACAGGGGGCGGGGGCTACACCTTC

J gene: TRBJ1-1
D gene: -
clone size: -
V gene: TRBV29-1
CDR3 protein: CSVRDLTGFGTEAFF
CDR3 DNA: TGCAGCGTCCGCGACCTTACAGGGTTCGGCACTGAAGCTTTCTTT

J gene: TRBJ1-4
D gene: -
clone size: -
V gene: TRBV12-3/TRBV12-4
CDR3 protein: CASSLMGKLFF
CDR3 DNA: TGTGCCAGCAGTTTAATGGGAAAACTGTTTTTT

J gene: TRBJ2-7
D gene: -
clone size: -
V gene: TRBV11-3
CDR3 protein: CASSLDAPSEQYF
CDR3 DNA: TGTGCCAGCAGCTTAGATGCCCCTAGCGAGCAGTACTTC

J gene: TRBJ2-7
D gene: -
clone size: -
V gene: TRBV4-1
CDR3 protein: CASSLHGGGTYEQYF
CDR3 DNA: TGCGCCAGCAGCCTTCACGGTGGAGGAACCTACGAGCAGTACTTC

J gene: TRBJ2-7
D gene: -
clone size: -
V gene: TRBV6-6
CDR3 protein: CASSSLRDSKSYEQYF
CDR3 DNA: TGTGCCAGCAGTTCCCTCCGAGACTCGAAGTCCTACGAGCAGTACTTC

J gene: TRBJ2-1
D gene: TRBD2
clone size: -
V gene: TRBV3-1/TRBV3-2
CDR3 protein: CASSPSGAYNEQFF
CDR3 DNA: TGTGCCAGCAGCCCTAGCGGAGCTTACAATGAGCAGTTCTTC

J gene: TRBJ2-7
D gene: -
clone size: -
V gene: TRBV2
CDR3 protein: CASIEPGSTYEQYF
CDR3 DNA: TGTGCCAGCATAGAGCCAGGCTCAACCTACGAGCAGTACTTC

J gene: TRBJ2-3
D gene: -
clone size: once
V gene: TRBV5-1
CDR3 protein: CASKYGGSTDTQYF
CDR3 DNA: TGCGCCAGCAAATACGGCGGGAGCACAGATACGCAGTATTTT

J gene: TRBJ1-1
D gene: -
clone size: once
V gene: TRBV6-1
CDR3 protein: CASSEIRKGSEAFF
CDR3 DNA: TGTGCCAGCAGTGAAATCCGAAAGGGCTCTGAAGCTTTCTTT

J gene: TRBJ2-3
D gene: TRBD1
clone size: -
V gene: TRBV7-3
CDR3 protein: CASSPAGGWDTQYF
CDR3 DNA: TGTGCCAGCAGCCCAGCAGGGGGCTGGGATACGCAGTATTTT

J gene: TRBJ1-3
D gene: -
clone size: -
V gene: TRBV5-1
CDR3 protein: CASSLDTVRLNSGNTIYF
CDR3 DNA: TGCGCCAGCAGCTTGGATACAGTAAGGCTGAACTCTGGAAACACCATATATTTT

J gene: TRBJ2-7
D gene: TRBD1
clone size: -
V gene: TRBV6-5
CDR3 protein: CASTLGDRGYEQYF
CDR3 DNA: TGTGCCAGCACCCTAGGGGACAGGGGCTACGAGCAGTACTTC

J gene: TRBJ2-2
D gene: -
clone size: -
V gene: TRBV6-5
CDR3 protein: CASSYGANTGELFF
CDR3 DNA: TGTGCCAGCAGTTACGGGGCGAACACCGGGGAGCTGTTTTTT

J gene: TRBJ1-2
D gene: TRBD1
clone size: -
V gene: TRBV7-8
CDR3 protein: CASSERQGNLDYGYTF
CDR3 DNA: TGTGCCAGCAGCGAGAGACAGGGAAATTTAGACTACGGCTACACCTTC